These T cell receptor beta chains were read from a single sample in a study of control samples from healthy donors and cancer patients. Produced via immunoSEQ multiplex PCR; TCRdb's table is partial and in-frame only. The sample has 150,000 or so clones, approximately 86% seen once. The sequencing input was blood. Receptors were obtained from a woman aged 30 to 39 in good health. Each CDR3 is given with its conserved first and last residue.

cdr3_aa: CASSLRNGETQYF
v_call: TRBV5-6
j_call: TRBJ2-5

cdr3_aa: CASSTPSGLAETQYF
v_call: TRBV5-4
j_call: TRBJ2-5

cdr3_aa: CASSPRTRTGANVLTF
v_call: TRBV7-8
j_call: TRBJ2-6

cdr3_aa: CASNRGQVNTEAFF
v_call: TRBV2
j_call: TRBJ1-1

cdr3_aa: CASSIQNSNQPQHF
v_call: TRBV19
j_call: TRBJ1-5

cdr3_aa: CSVGRTGATGELFF
v_call: TRBV29-1
j_call: TRBJ2-2

cdr3_aa: CASSDSRGAGIQYF
v_call: TRBV6-4
j_call: TRBJ2-4

cdr3_aa: CASSSDRGWETQYF
v_call: TRBV11-2
j_call: TRBJ2-5

cdr3_aa: CASSVQGVGSPLHF
v_call: TRBV9
j_call: TRBJ1-6

cdr3_aa: CASSDVGTQYF
v_call: TRBV2
j_call: TRBJ2-5

cdr3_aa: CASSKDRQLYNEQFF
v_call: TRBV19
j_call: TRBJ2-1

cdr3_aa: CASSGGTSGGTDTQYF
v_call: TRBV7-6
j_call: TRBJ2-3

cdr3_aa: CASSPPGGATGNTEAFF
v_call: TRBV28
j_call: TRBJ1-1

cdr3_aa: CASSAPEGHTGELFF
v_call: TRBV7-9
j_call: TRBJ2-2

cdr3_aa: CAWSPNRGLNQETQYF
v_call: TRBV30
j_call: TRBJ2-5

cdr3_aa: CASSSPGRTKYEQYF
v_call: TRBV28
j_call: TRBJ2-7

cdr3_aa: CASSSPGRGDEQFF
v_call: TRBV7-9
j_call: TRBJ2-1

cdr3_aa: CASSLDVAGELFF
v_call: TRBV12-3/TRBV12-4
j_call: TRBJ2-2

cdr3_aa: CASSAGGSGYTF
v_call: TRBV6-6
j_call: TRBJ1-2

cdr3_aa: CASSRTGVSEAFF
v_call: TRBV6-5
j_call: TRBJ1-1

cdr3_aa: CASSPQAGRPTNEKLFF
v_call: TRBV18
j_call: TRBJ1-4

cdr3_aa: CSHTGLNQETQYF
v_call: TRBV29-1
j_call: TRBJ2-5

cdr3_aa: CSARLDTEAFF
v_call: TRBV20-1
j_call: TRBJ1-1

cdr3_aa: CASSLMGQGGVTEAFF
v_call: TRBV5-1
j_call: TRBJ1-1

cdr3_aa: CASSRGTEGLFF
v_call: TRBV6-5
j_call: TRBJ2-2

cdr3_aa: CASNPVRGGGTDTQYF
v_call: TRBV5-1
j_call: TRBJ2-3

cdr3_aa: CASSQEGGELFF
v_call: TRBV4-2
j_call: TRBJ2-2

cdr3_aa: CASSFPTTGRYEQYF
v_call: TRBV7-2
j_call: TRBJ2-7

cdr3_aa: CASSRSSGAATDTQYF
v_call: TRBV18
j_call: TRBJ2-3

cdr3_aa: CSARGDYEQFF
v_call: TRBV20-1
j_call: TRBJ2-1

cdr3_aa: CASSPGQVHKPQHF
v_call: TRBV19
j_call: TRBJ1-5

cdr3_aa: CASIAGQGVAEAFF
v_call: TRBV19
j_call: TRBJ1-1

cdr3_aa: CASSPQDGITEAFF
v_call: TRBV19
j_call: TRBJ1-1

cdr3_aa: CAIREENYEQYF
v_call: TRBV10-3
j_call: TRBJ2-7

cdr3_aa: CASSLGAPGNTIYF
v_call: TRBV25-1
j_call: TRBJ1-3

cdr3_aa: CASSRRTYNEQFF
v_call: TRBV7-9
j_call: TRBJ2-1

cdr3_aa: CASSQVDGNQETQYF
v_call: TRBV4-1
j_call: TRBJ2-5

cdr3_aa: CASSLVLASGNEQFF
v_call: TRBV5-1
j_call: TRBJ2-1

cdr3_aa: CASRPRGLAYSPLHF
v_call: TRBV28
j_call: TRBJ1-6

cdr3_aa: CASSSLRGDQETQYF
v_call: TRBV2
j_call: TRBJ2-5

cdr3_aa: CAIGAVTSYEQYF
v_call: TRBV10-3
j_call: TRBJ2-7